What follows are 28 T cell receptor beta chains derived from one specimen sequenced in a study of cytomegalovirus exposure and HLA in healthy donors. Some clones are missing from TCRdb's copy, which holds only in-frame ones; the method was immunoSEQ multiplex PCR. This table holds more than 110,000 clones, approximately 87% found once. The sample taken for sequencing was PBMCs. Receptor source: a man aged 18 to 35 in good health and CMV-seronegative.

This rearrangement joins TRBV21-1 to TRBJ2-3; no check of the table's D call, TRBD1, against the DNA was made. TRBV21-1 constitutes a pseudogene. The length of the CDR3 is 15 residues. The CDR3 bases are TGTGCCAGCAGCAAAAGCACAGAGAGCACAGATACGCAGTATTTT. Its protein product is CASSKSTESTDTQYF.

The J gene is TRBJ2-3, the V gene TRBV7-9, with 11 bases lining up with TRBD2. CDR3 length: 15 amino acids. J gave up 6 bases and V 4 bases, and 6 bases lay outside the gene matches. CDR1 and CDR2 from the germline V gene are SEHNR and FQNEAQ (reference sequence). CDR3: CASSSGTSGRDTQYF. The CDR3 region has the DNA TGTGCCAGCAGCTCCGGGACTAGCGGACGGGATACGCAGTATTTT.

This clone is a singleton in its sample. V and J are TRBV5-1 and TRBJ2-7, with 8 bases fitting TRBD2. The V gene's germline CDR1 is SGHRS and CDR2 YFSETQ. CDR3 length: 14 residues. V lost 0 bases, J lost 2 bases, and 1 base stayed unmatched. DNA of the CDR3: TGCGCCAGCAGCTTGGTTAGCGGGGCCTACGAGCAGTACTTC. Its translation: CASSLVSGAYEQYF.

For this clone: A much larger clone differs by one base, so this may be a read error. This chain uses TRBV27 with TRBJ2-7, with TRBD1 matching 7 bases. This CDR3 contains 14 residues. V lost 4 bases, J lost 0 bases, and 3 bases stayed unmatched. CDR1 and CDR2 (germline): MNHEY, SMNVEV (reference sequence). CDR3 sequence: CASSWDRSSYEQYF. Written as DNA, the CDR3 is TGTGCCAGCAGTTGGGACAGAAGCTCCTACGAGCAGTACTTC.

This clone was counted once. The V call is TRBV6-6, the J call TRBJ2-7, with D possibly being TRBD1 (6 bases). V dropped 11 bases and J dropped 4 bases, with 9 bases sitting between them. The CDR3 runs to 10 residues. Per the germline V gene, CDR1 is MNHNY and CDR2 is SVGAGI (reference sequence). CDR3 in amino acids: CAGGQYEQYF. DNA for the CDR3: TGTGCCGGCGGACAGTACGAGCAGTACTTC.

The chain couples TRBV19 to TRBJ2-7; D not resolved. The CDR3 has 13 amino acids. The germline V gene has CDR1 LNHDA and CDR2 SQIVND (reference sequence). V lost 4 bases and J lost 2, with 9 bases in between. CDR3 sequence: CASSSPITYEQYF. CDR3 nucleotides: TGTGCCAGTAGTAGTCCTATTACCTACGAGCAGTACTTC.

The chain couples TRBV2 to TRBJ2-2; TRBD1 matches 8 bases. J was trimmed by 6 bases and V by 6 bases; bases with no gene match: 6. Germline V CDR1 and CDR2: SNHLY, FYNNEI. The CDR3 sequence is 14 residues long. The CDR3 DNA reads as TGTGCCAGCAGGGACAGGGTGGTGTCCGGGGAGCTGTTTTTT. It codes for CASRDRVVSGELFF.

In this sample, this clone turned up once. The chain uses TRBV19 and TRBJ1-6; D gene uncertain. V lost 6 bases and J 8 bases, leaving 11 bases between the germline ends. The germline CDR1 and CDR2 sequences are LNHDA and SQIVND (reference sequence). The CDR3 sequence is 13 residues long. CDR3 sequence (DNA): TGTGCCAGTAGGAACGTGGCAGATTCACCCCTCCACTTT. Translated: CASRNVADSPLHF.

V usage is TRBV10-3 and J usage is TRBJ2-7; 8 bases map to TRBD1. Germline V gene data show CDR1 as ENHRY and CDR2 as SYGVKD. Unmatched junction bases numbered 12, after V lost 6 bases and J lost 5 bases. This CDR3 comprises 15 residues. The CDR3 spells CAIRDPGGSGNEQYF. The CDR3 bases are TGTGCCATCAGAGACCCAGGGGGCTCGGGTAACGAGCAGTACTTC.

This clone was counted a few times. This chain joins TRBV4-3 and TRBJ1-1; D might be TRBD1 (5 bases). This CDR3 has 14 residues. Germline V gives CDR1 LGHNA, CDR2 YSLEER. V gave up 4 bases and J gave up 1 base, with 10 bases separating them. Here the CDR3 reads CASSRPGRNTEAFF. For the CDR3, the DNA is TGCGCCAGCAGCCGCCCAGGGCGGAACACTGAAGCTTTCTTT.

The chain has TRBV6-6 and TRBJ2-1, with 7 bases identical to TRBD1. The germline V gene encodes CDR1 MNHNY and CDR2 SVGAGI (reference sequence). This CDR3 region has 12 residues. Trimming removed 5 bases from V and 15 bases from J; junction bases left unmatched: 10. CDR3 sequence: CASSHRTTGRFF. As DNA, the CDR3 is TGTGCCAGCAGTCATCGAACGACAGGGCGGTTCTTC.

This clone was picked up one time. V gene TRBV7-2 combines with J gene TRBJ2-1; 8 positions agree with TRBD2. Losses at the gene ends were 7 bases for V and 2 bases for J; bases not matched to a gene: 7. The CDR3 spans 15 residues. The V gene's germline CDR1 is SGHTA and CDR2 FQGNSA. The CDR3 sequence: CASTVGLGPYNEQFF. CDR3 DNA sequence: TGTGCCAGCACGGTGGGACTAGGTCCCTACAATGAGCAGTTCTTC. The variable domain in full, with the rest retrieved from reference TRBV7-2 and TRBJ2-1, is GAGVSQSPSNKVTEKGKDVELRCDPISGHTALYWYRQSLGQGLEFLIYFQGNSAPDKSGLPSDRFSAERTGGSVSTLTIQRTQQEDSAVYLCASTVGLGPYNEQFFGPGTRLTVL.

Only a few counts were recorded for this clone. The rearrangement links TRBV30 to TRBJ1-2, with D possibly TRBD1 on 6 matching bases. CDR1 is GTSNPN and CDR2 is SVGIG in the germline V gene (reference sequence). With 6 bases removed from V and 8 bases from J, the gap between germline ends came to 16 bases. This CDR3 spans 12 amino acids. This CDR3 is CACRPGGGGYTF. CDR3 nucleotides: TGTGCCTGCCGGCCGGGGGGCGGGGGCTACACCTTC.

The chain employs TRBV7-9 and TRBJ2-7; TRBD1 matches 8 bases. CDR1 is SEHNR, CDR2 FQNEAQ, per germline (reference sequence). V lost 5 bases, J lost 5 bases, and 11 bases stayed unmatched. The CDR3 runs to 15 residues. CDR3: CASSPRRTGMDEQYF. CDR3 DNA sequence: TGTGCCAGCAGCCCGCGTAGGACAGGGATGGACGAGCAGTACTTC.

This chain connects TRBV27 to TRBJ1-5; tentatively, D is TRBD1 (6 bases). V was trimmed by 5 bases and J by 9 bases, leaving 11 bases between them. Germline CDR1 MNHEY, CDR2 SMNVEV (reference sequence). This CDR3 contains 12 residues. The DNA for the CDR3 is TGTGCCAGCAGTCCAGTAGGGGGGCCCCAGCATTTT. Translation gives CASSPVGGPQHF.

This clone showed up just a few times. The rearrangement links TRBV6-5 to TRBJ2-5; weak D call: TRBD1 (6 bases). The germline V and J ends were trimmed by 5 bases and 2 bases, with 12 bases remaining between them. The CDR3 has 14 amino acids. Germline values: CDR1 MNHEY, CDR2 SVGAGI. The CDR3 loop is CASSEPRGQETQYF. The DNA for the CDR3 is TGTGCCAGCAGTGAACCCAGGGGTCAAGAGACCCAGTACTTC.

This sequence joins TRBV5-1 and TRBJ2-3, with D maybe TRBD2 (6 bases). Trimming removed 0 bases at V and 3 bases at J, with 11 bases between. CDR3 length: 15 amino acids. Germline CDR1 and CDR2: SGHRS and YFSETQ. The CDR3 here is CASSLGQAGTDTQYF. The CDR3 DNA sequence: TGCGCCAGCAGCTTGGGGCAGGCGGGAACAGATACGCAGTATTTT.

The DNA for the CDR3 is TGTGCCAGCAGTGACAGGGGGATACAAGAGACCCAGTACTTC. Translated: CASSDRGIQETQYF. V and J are TRBV6-7 and TRBJ2-5, with 9 bases identical to TRBD1. TRBV6-7 is recorded as an ORF, its role being uncertain. Trimming removed 5 bases from V and 2 bases from J; junction bases left unmatched: 3. The CDR3 has 14 amino acids.

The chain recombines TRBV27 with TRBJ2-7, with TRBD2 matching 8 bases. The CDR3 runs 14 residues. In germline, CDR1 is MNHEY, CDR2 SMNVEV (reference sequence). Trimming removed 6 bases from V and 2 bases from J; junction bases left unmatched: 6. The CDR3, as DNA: TGTGCCAGCAGCCCGCGGGAGGCGGCCTACGAGCAGTACTTC. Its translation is CASSPREAAYEQYF.

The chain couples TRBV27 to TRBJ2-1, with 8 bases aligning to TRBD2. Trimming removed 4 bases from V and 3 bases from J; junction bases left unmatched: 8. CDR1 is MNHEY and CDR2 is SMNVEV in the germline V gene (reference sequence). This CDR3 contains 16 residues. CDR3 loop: CASSSPRSGGYNEQFF. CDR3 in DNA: TGTGCCAGCAGTTCCCCCCGCAGCGGGGGCTACAATGAGCAGTTCTTC.

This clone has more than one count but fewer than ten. CDR3 nucleotides: TGTGCCAGCAGCTTGGCCGGCAGACTAGGATACAATGAGCAGTTCTTC. The encoded protein is CASSLAGRLGYNEQFF. The chain joins TRBV5-5 to TRBJ2-1, with D possibly matching TRBD2 (6 bases). The germline CDR1 and CDR2 sequences are SGHKS and YYEKEE (reference sequence). V was cut by 0 bases and J by 4 bases, with 14 bases left in between. The CDR3 runs to 16 residues.

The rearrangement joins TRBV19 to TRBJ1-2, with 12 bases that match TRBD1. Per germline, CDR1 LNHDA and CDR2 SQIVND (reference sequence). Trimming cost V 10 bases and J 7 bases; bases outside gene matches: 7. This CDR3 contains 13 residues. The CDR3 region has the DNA TGTGCCACCACGGGACAGGGGGCGGCTGGCTACACCTTC. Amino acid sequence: CATTGQGAAGYTF.

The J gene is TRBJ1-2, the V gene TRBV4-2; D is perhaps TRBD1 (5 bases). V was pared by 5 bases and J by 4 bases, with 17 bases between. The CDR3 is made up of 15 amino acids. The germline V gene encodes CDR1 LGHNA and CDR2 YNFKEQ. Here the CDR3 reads CASSLPGEGSYGYTF. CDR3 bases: TGTGCCAGCAGCTTGCCGGGGGAGGGGAGCTATGGCTACACCTTC.

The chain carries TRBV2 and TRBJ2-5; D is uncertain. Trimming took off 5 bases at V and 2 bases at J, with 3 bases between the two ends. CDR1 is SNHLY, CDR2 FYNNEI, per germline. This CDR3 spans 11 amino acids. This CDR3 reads CASSPQETQYF. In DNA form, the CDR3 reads TGTGCCAGCAGTCCGCAAGAGACCCAGTACTTC.

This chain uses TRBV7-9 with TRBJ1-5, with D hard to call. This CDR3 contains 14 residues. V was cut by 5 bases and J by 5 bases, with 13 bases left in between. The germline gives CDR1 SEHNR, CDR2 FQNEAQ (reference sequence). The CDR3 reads CASSARTEDQPQHF. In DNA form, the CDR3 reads TGTGCCAGCAGCGCACGGACTGAGGATCAGCCCCAGCATTTT. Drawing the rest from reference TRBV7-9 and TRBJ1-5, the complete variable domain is DTGVSQNPRHKITKRGQNVTFRCDPISEHNRLYWYRQTLGQGPEFLTYFQNEAQLEKSRLLSDRFSAERPKGSFSTLEIQRTEQGDSAMYLCASSARTEDQPQHFGDGTRLSIL.

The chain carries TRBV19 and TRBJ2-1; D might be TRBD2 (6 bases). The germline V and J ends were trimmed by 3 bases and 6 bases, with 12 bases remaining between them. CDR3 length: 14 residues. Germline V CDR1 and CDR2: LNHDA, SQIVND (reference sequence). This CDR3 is CASSILPEGNEQFF. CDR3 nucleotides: TGTGCCAGTAGTATCCTTCCGGAGGGCAATGAGCAGTTCTTC.

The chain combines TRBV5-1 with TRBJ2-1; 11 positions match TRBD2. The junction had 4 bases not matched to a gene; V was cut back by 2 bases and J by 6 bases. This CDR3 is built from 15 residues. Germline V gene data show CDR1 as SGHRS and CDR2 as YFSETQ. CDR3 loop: CASSFTSGRANEQFF. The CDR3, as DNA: TGCGCCAGCAGCTTCACTAGCGGGAGAGCCAATGAGCAGTTCTTC. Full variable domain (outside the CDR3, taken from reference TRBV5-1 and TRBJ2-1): KAGVTQTPRYLIKTRGQQVTLSCSPISGHRSVSWYQQTPGQGLQFLFEYFSETQRNKGNFPGRFSGRQFSNSRSEMNVSTLELGDSALYLCASSFTSGRANEQFFGPGTRLTVL.

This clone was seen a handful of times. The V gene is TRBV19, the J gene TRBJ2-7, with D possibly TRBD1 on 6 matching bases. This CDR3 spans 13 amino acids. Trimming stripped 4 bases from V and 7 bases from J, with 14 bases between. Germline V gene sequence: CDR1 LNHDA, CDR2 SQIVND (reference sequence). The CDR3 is CASSTGQYREQYF. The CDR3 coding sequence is TGTGCCAGTAGTACAGGACAGTACAGAGAGCAGTACTTC.